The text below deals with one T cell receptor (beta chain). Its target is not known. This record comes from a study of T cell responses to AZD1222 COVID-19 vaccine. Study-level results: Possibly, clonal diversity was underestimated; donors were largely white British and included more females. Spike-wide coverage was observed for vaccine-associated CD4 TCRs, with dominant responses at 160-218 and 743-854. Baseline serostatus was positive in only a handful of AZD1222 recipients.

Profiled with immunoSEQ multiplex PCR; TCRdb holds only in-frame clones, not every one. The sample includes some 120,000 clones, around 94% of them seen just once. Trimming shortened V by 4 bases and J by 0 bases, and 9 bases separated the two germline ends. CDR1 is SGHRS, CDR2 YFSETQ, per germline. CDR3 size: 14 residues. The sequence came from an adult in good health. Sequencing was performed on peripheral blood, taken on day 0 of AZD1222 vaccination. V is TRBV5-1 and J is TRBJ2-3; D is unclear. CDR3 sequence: CASSPRVSTDTQYF. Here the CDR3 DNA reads TGCGCCAGCAGCCCCCGAGTGAGCACAGATACGCAGTATTTT.